This passage covers 9 T cell receptor beta chains from one sample sequenced in a study of OX40 agonist ivuxolimab in advanced cancers. Profiled with immunoSEQ multiplex PCR; TCRdb holds only in-frame clones, not every one. The data hold 70,000 to 85,000 clones, with around nine tenths observed a single time. Sample: CD4+ or CD8+ T cells sorted from blood, taken in a trial of the OX40 agonist ivuxolimab. These receptor sequences come from an adult with an advanced solid tumor such as melanoma, head and neck, liver or kidney cancer.

The chain couples TRBV6-1 to TRBJ1-5; the D is unclear. This CDR3 has 16 residues. CDR1 is MNHNS, CDR2 SASEGT, per germline. Trimming removed 0 bases at V and 3 bases at J, with 12 bases between. CDR3 bases: TGTGCCAGCAGTGAAGCGGGGTGGCGGGTCAATCAGCCCCAGCATTTT. This encodes CASSEAGWRVNQPQHF.

The V gene is TRBV7-8, the J gene TRBJ2-5, with D maybe TRBD1 (6 bases). The CDR3 totals 15 residues. The V gene lost 0 bases and the J gene lost 2 bases, with 10 bases spanning the gap. CDR1 and CDR2 from the germline V gene are SGHVS and FQNEAQ. The CDR3 loop is CASSLAWTAQETQYF. DNA of the CDR3: TGTGCCAGCAGCTTAGCGTGGACAGCTCAAGAGACCCAGTACTTC. Together with reference TRBV7-8 and TRBJ2-5, the CDR3 gives the full variable domain: GAGVSQSPRYKVAKRGQDVALRCDPISGHVSLFWYQQALGQGPEFLTYFQNEAQLDKSGLPSDRFFAERPEGSVSTLKIQRTQQEDSAVYLCASSLAWTAQETQYFGPGTRLLVL.

The chain is built from TRBV5-4 and TRBJ2-7; TRBD1 matches 9 bases. In germline, CDR1 is SGHNT, CDR2 YYREEE (reference sequence). V lost 2 bases to trimming and J lost 6 bases; unmatched junction nucleotides: 3. The CDR3 spans 13 residues. CDR3 amino acids: CASSLTGGGEQYF. The CDR3 DNA sequence: TGTGCCAGCAGCTTAACAGGGGGCGGCGAGCAGTACTTC. The entire variable domain, with the rest obtained from reference TRBV5-4 and TRBJ2-7, is as follows: ETGVTQSPTHLIKTRGQQVTLRCSSQSGHNTVSWYQQALGQGPQFIFQYYREEENGRGNFPPRFSGLQFPNYSSELNVNALELDDSALYLCASSLTGGGEQYFGPGTRLTVT.

The V call is TRBV5-8, the J call TRBJ2-5; D is perhaps TRBD2 (6 bases). Trimming left V 6 bases short and J 2 bases short, with 14 bases between. The germline CDR1 and CDR2 sequences are SGHTS and YDEGEE. The CDR3 totals 14 residues. The CDR3 is CASTLGGRQETQYF. DNA for the CDR3: TGTGCCAGCACCCTGGGGGGAAGGCAAGAGACCCAGTACTTC. The whole variable domain, filled in from reference TRBV5-8 and TRBJ2-5, reads EAGVTQSPTHLIKTRGQQATLRCSPISGHTSVYWYQQALGLGLQFLLWYDEGEERNRGNFPPRFSGRQFPNYSSELNVNALELEDSALYLCASTLGGRQETQYFGPGTRLLVL.

The rearrangement uses TRBV5-6 and TRBJ2-6; D is uncertain. Trimming removed 0 bases at V and 4 bases at J, with 8 bases between. Germline CDR1 is SGHDT and CDR2 is YYEEEE. This CDR3 comprises 15 residues. The CDR3 coding sequence is TGTGCCAGCAGCTTGGACAGTTACGGGGCCAACGTCCTGACTTTC. This sequence encodes CASSLDSYGANVLTF. The full variable domain, its missing parts supplied by reference TRBV5-6 and TRBJ2-6, is DAGVTQSPTHLIKTRGQQVTLRCSPKSGHDTVSWYQQALGQGPQFIFQYYEEEERQRGNFPDRFSGHQFPNYSSELNVNALLLGDSALYLCASSLDSYGANVLTFGAGSRLTVL.

The chain has TRBV28 and TRBJ2-7; 10 bases map to TRBD2. The CDR3 covers 14 residues. Germline trimming cut 10 bases from V and 3 bases from J; bases unmatched to any gene: 9. Germline V gene data show CDR1 as MDHEN and CDR2 as SYDVKM. In DNA form, the CDR3 reads TGTGCCACCTGTCTAGCGGGAGTTTACTACGAGCAGTACTTC. It specifies CATCLAGVYYEQYF.

The chain links TRBV4-3 to TRBJ1-2; 8 nucleotides line up with TRBD1. CDR3 length equals 16 residues. CDR1 is LGHNA, CDR2 YSLEER, per germline. The V segment lost 0 bases and the J segment 5 bases; nucleotides outside the gene matches: 8. Written as DNA, the CDR3 is TGCGCCAGCAGCCAAGATTTCCAGACAGGGGCTTATGGCTACACCTTC. This encodes CASSQDFQTGAYGYTF.

The genes are TRBV15 and TRBJ1-1; D not resolved. CDR3 length: 14 residues. Deletions cut 0 bases from V and 8 bases from J, with 13 bases between. In germline, CDR1 is LNHNV, CDR2 YYDKDF (reference sequence). CDR3 coding DNA: TGTGCCACCAGCAGAGATATTGCGACACCCGAAGCTTTCTTT. Encoded protein: CATSRDIATPEAFF.

The J gene is TRBJ2-7, the V gene TRBV10-3; weak D call: TRBD1 (7 bases). The V end lost 2 bases, the J end lost 4 bases, and 15 bases lay between the germline ends. The CDR3 is made up of 15 amino acids. Germline values: CDR1 ENHRY, CDR2 SYGVKD. The CDR3, as DNA: TGTGCCATCAGTGAGCCGGCACAGGGGAGGTACGAGCAGTACTTC. It specifies CAISEPAQGRYEQYF.